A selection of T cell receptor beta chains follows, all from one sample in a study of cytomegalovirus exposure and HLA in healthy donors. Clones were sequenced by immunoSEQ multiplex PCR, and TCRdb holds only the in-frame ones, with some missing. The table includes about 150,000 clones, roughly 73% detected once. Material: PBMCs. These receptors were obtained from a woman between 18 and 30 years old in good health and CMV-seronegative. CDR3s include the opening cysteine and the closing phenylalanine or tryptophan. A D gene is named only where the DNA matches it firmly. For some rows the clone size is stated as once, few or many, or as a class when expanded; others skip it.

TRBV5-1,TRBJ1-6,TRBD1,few,TGCGCCAGCAGCCCAGACAGGGATAATTCACCCCTCCACTTT,CASSPDRDNSPLHF
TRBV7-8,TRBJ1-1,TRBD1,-,TGTGCCAGCAGCCACGAAAACAGGGGTCGGACTGAAGCTTTCTTT,CASSHENRGRTEAFF
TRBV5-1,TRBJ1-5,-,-,TGCGCCAGCAGCTTGGCTCGGGATCAGCCCCAGCATTTT,CASSLARDQPQHF
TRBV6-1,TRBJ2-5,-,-,TGTGCCAGCATAGACAGCCTCCAAGAGACCCAGTACTTC,CASIDSLQETQYF
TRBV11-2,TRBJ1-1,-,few,TGTGCCAGCAGCCCACAAAGGAACACTGAAGCTTTCTTT,CASSPQRNTEAFF
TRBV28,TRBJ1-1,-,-,TGTGCCAGCAGTGACACGACAGGAGAAGCTTTCTTT,CASSDTTGEAFF
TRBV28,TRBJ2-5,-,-,TGTGCCAGCAGTTACGGTACTATGGTGGAGACCCAGTACTTC,CASSYGTMVETQYF
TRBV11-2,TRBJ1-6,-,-,TGTGCCAGCAGCTTAGCAGGGGTAAATTCACCCCTCCACTTT,CASSLAGVNSPLHF
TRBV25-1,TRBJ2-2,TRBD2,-,TGTGCCAGCAGTGGAATTCGGGCTAGCGGGACCGGGGAGCTGTTTTTT,CASSGIRASGTGELFF
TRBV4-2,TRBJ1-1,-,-,TGTGCCAGCAGCCAAGATCGCCAGGGCACTGAAGCTTTCTTT,CASSQDRQGTEAFF
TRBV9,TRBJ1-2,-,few,TGTGCCAGCAGCGTAGGAGGTACTTCCCATGGCTACACCTTC,CASSVGGTSHGYTF
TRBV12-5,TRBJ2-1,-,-,TGTGCTAGTGTCGGGGTAGCTCGGTCGGATGAGCAGTTCTTC,CASVGVARSDEQFF
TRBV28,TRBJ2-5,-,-,TGTGCCAGCAGTTTAAGGGAGTGGTTGAGGGCCCAGTACTTC,CASSLREWLRAQYF
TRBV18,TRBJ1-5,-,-,TGTGCCAGCTCACCCCAAGAGGGGGGCAATCAGCCCCAGCATTTT,CASSPQEGGNQPQHF
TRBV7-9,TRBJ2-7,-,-,TGTGCCAGCAGCTGGACAGTATACGAGCAGTACTTC,CASSWTVYEQYF
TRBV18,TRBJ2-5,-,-,TGTGCCAGCTCACCACGGACAGAGGAGACCCAGTACTTC,CASSPRTEETQYF
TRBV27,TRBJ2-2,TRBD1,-,TGTGCCAGCAGTTTAGAGCGCAGGGGGCCCACCGGGGAGCTGTTTTTT,CASSLERRGPTGELFF
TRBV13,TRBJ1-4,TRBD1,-,TGTGCCAGCAGCCGTCGCCGGGACAGGGAGGAAGATGAAAAACTGTTTTTT,CASSRRRDREEDEKLFF
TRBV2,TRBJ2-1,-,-,TGTGCCTCCCGGCAGGGGAACTACAATGAGCAGTTCTTC,CASRQGNYNEQFF
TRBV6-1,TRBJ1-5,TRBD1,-,TGTGCCAGTACCGGGACAGCAATCAATCAGCCCCAGCATTTT,CASTGTAINQPQHF
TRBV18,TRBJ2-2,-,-,TGTGCCAGCTCACGATCTTCCGGGACTTCGAACACCGGGGAGCTGTTTTTT,CASSRSSGTSNTGELFF
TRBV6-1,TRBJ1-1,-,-,TGTGCCAGCAGTGAAAGGCAGGATGAAGCTTTCTTT,CASSERQDEAFF
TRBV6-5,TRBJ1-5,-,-,TGTGCCAGTCAGGGGAGTAGCAATCAGCCCCAGCATTTT,CASQGSSNQPQHF
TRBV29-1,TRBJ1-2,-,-,TGCAGCGTTGGTGGAGACCGGATCTATGGCTACACCTTC,CSVGGDRIYGYTF
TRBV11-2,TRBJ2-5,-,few,TGTGCCAGCAGCTTCTGGGGAGAAGAGACCCAGTACTTC,CASSFWGEETQYF
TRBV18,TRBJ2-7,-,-,TGTGCCAGCTCACCACAGCCGGAGGGTACAGGGCAGTACTTC,CASSPQPEGTGQYF
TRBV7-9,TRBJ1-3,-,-,TGTGCCAGCAGCTCGGATCGACAGGCAGAAGGAAACACCATATATTTT,CASSSDRQAEGNTIYF
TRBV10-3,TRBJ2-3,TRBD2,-,TGTGCCATCAGAAGACCGGGACTAGCGGGAGCCCAAAATCTCTTCACAGATACGCAGTATTTT,CAIRRPGLAGAQNLFTDTQYF
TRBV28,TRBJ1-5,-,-,TGTGCCAGCAGGGGGGGAACAGGCAATCAGCCCCAGCATTTT,CASRGGTGNQPQHF
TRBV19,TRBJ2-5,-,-,TGTGCCAGTAGTACCAGGGTGGGGTCAGAGACCCAGTACTTC,CASSTRVGSETQYF
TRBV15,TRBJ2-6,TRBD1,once,TGTGCCACCAGCAGAGATCGGACAGGGGGGACTGGGGCCAACGTCCTGACTTTC,CATSRDRTGGTGANVLTF
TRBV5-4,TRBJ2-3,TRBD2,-,TGTGCCAGCATCCAAGCGGGAGGGGTCGGCACAGATACGCAGTATTTT,CASIQAGGVGTDTQYF
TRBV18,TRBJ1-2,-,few,TGTGCCAGCTCACCGTCAGTCGGGGGACCCGACACCAACTATGGCTACACCTTC,CASSPSVGGPDTNYGYTF
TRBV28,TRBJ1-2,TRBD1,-,TGTGCCATCGGACAGGAAGTACCTTATGGCTACACCTTC,CAIGQEVPYGYTF
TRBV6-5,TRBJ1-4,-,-,TGTGCCAGCAGTTACTATGACAGAGATATTGAAAAACTGTTTTTT,CASSYYDRDIEKLFF
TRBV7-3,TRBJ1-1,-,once,TGTGCCAGCAGCCTCGACAGAAACACTGAAGCTTTCTTT,CASSLDRNTEAFF
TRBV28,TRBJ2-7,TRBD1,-,TGTGCCAGCAGTTCGGGGACAGGGGGCAACTACGAGCAGTACTTC,CASSSGTGGNYEQYF
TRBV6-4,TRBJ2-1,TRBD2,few,TGTGCCAGCAGTGGGACTAGCGGGGGGGCCAATGAGCAGTTCTTC,CASSGTSGGANEQFF
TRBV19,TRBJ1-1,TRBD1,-,TGTGCCAGTAGTATCAGGGACAGGGATGGGCGGAACACTGAAGCTTTCTTT,CASSIRDRDGRNTEAFF
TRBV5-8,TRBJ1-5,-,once,TGTGCCAGCAGCCTACCCCCATTAGCTCAGCCCCAGCATTTT,CASSLPPLAQPQHF
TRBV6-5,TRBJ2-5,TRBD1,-,TGTGCCAGCAGTTATGGGACAGCCATGTGGGAGACCCAGTACTTC,CASSYGTAMWETQYF
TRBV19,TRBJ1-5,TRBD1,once,TGTGCCAGTAGTCCTACAGGGGAGGGCAATCAGCCCCAGCATTTT,CASSPTGEGNQPQHF
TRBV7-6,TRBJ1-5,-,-,TGTGCCAGCAGCTTATCATTAGGACACGGTCAGCCCCAGCATTTT,CASSLSLGHGQPQHF
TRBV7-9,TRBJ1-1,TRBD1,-,TGTGCCAGCAGCTCGTCAGGGGGCACCGAAGCTTTCTTT,CASSSSGGTEAFF
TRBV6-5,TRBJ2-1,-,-,TGTGCCACCAGGTTTGAGGGTCACAATGAGCAGTTCTTC,CATRFEGHNEQFF
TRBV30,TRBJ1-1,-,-,TGTGCCTGGACAGGATTCACTGAAGCTTTCTTT,CAWTGFTEAFF
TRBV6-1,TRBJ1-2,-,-,TGTGCCAGCAGACTGGGACCGGGAGGTAACTATGGCTACACCTTC,CASRLGPGGNYGYTF
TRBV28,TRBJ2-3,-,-,TGTGCCAGCAGTTCCCCAGGGGAGAAGCGGGATACGCAGTATTTT,CASSSPGEKRDTQYF
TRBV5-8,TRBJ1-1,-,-,TGTGCCAGCACCATGAACACTGAAGCTTTCTTT,CASTMNTEAFF
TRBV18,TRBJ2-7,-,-,TGTGCCAGCTCACCACCCTATAACTACGAGCAGTACTTC,CASSPPYNYEQYF
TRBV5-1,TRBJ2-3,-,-,TGCGCCAGCAGCTCGGAGACGCCCGCAGATACGCAGTATTTT,CASSSETPADTQYF
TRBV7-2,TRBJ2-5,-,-,TGTGCCAGCAGCTTAGACCGGGGGTGGGAGACCCAGTACTTC,CASSLDRGWETQYF
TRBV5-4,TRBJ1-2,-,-,TGTGCCAGCAGAAACCTAAGGTCTAGAGGCTACACCTTC,CASRNLRSRGYTF
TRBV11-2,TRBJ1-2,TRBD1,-,TGTGCCAGCAGCACAAACAAGAGACAGGGACCAAACTATGGCTACACCTTC,CASSTNKRQGPNYGYTF
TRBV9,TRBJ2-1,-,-,TGTGCCAGCAGCTCCCCGGGAGACTCCTACAATGAGCAGTTCTTC,CASSSPGDSYNEQFF